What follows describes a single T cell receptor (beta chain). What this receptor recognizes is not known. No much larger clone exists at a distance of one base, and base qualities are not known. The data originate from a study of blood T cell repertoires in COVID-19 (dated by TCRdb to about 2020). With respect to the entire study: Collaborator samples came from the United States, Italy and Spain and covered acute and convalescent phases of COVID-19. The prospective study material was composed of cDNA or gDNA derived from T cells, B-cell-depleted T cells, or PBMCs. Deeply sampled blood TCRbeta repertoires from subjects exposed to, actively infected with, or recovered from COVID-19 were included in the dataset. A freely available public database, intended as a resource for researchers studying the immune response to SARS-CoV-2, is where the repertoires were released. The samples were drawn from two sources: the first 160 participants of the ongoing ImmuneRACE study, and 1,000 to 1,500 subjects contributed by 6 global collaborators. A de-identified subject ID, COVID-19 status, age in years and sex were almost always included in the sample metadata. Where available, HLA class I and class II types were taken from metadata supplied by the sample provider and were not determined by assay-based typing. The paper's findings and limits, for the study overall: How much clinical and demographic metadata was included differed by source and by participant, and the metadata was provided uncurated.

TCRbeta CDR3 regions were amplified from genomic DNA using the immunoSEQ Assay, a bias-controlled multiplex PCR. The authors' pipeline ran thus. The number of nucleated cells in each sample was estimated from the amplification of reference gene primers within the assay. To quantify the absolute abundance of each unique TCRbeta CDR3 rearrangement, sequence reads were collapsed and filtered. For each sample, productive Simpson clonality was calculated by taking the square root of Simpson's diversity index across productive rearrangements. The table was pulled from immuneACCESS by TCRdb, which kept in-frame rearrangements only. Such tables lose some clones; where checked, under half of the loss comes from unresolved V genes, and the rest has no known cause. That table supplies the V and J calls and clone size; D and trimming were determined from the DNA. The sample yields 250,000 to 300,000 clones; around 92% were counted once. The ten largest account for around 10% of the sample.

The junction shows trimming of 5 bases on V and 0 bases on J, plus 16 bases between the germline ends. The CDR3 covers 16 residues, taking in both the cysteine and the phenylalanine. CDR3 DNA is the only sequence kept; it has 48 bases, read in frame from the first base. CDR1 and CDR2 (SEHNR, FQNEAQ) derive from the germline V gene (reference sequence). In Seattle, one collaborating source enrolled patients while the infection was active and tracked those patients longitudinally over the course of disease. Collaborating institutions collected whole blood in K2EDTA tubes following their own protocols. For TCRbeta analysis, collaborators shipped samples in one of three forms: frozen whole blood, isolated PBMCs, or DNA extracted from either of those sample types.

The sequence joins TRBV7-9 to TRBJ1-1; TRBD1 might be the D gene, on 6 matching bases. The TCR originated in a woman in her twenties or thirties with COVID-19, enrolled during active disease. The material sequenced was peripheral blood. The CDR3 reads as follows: CASSPLKGEMNTEAFF. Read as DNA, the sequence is TGTGCCAGCAGCCCCCTAAAGGGGGAAATGAACACTGAAGCTTTCTTT.